The T cell receptor (beta chain) under discussion was sequenced for a study of beta chain features in type 1 diabetes. Study background: Across every sample, roughly 100 million sorted cells were examined in total. Study-level results: Naive, central memory and Treg TCRB repertoires seemed to resemble each other more closely in patients than they did in healthy donors.

On this clone: Its target is unknown.

Via CD45RO/CCR7/CD25/CD127/CD95/CD27, cells of the CD4+ naive, central memory, regulatory and stem cell-like memory subsets were sorted. All sorted populations exceeded 95% purity. What was sequenced were expressed TCRB transcripts, since all of the isolated RNA had been reverse transcribed. Here immunoSEQ multiplex PCR was the method, and the copy in TCRdb shows in-frame clones only, minus some. The sample holds hundreds of thousands of clones, around 28% seen once. CDR1 and CDR2 from the germline V gene are MNHEY and SVGAGI. This CDR3 is 13 amino acids long. V lost 4 bases, J lost 3 bases, and 9 bases lay in between.

The sample was naive CD4+ T cells from blood. The gene calls are TRBV6-5 and TRBJ1-2; a weak D match, TRBD1 (5 bases). This receptor was identified in a man younger than 35 in good health. The CDR3 sequence is CASSSREDYGYTF. The CDR3 nucleotides read TGTGCCAGCAGTTCCAGGGAAGACTATGGCTACACCTTC.